These T cell receptor beta chains were read from a single sample in a study of shared clonotypes between healthy human individuals. TCRdb's copy holds only in-frame clones and misses some; the assay was immunoSEQ multiplex PCR. The repertoire consists of about 1.5 million clones, with nearly 99% occurring once and the leading ten covering about 0.42%. Source material: naive CD4+ T cells sorted from blood. The receptor source for this set is a man aged 25-45 years in good health. Both conserved end residues are part of each CDR3. D genes are given only for firm matches. The size field is filled for only some rows; it gives once, few, many or a size class.

abundance	d_gene	v_gene	j_gene	CDR3aa	CDR3nt
.	TRBD1	TRBV11-2	TRBJ2-3	CASSLDSVPKGASSTDTQYF	TGTGCCAGCAGCTTAGATTCAGTGCCTAAGGGGGCTTCTAGCACAGATACGCAGTATTTT
.	.	TRBV15	TRBJ1-2	CATSRDGGPKGDGYTF	TGTGCCACCAGCAGAGATGGCGGGCCAAAAGGGGATGGCTACACCTTC
.	.	TRBV6-5	TRBJ1-5	CASSQDSYNQPQHF	TGTGCCAGCAGTCAGGACAGCTACAATCAGCCCCAGCATTTT
.	.	TRBV14	TRBJ1-1	CASSQFPGTMNTEAFF	TGTGCCAGCAGCCAATTTCCCGGGACAATGAACACTGAAGCTTTCTTT
once	.	TRBV28	TRBJ2-7	CASSLGFRNEQYF	TGTGCCAGCAGCTTGGGGTTTCGAAACGAGCAGTACTTC
.	.	TRBV9	TRBJ2-3	CASSFLALSTDTQYF	TGTGCCAGCAGCTTCCTAGCACTAAGCACAGATACGCAGTATTTT
.	.	TRBV29-1	TRBJ1-2	CSATGGEGYGYTF	TGCAGCGCTACCGGAGGGGAGGGCTATGGCTACACCTTC
.	TRBD2	TRBV19	TRBJ2-1	CATTGRESNLGHEQFF	TGTGCCACCACTGGGCGGGAGTCCAACCTTGGGCATGAGCAGTTCTTC
.	.	TRBV9	TRBJ2-7	CASSWGLNYEQYF	TGTGCCAGCAGCTGGGGGCTCAACTACGAGCAGTACTTC
.	.	TRBV10-1	TRBJ2-7	CASSVSWQSEQYF	TGCGCCAGCAGTGTGAGTTGGCAGTCCGAGCAGTACTTC
.	TRBD2	TRBV4-2	TRBJ2-7	CASSLRASGHYEQYF	TGTGCCAGCAGCCTTAGGGCTAGCGGACACTACGAGCAGTACTTC
.	.	TRBV1	TRBJ2-7	CTSSQEAGQGYEQYF	TGCACCAGCAGCCAAGAAGCGGGACAGGGGTACGAGCAGTACTTC
.	TRBD2	TRBV2	TRBJ2-7	CASSDNRPSGRREQYF	TGTGCCAGCAGTGATAATAGGCCTAGCGGTCGGAGGGAGCAGTACTTC
.	TRBD2	TRBV28	TRBJ2-3	CASSLAGAADTQYF	TGTGCCAGCAGTCTAGCGGGAGCCGCAGATACGCAGTATTTT
.	TRBD2	TRBV7-3	TRBJ2-1	CASSPLADTYNEQFF	TGTGCCAGCAGCCCCCTAGCGGATACTTACAATGAGCAGTTCTTC
once	.	TRBV7-2	TRBJ2-7	CASSRVAGGSYEQYF	TGTGCCAGCAGCCGAGTTGCGGGCGGGTCCTACGAGCAGTACTTC
.	TRBD2	TRBV5-1	TRBJ2-7	CASSLRLAGGDEQYF	TGCGCCAGCAGCTTAAGACTAGCGGGAGGGGACGAGCAGTACTTC
.	.	TRBV29-1	TRBJ2-5	CSVEFRGTQYF	TGCAGCGTTGAATTTAGAGGGACCCAGTACTTC
.	TRBD1	TRBV18	TRBJ2-3	CASSPQYPGGLDTQYF	TGTGCCAGCTCACCACAGTACCCAGGGGGCTTGGATACGCAGTATTTT
.	TRBD2	TRBV14	TRBJ2-3	CASSRVAGGGTDTQYF	TGTGCCAGCAGCCGAGTAGCGGGAGGTGGCACAGATACGCAGTATTTT
.	.	TRBV7-9	TRBJ2-1	CAGQLGNEQFF	TGTGCCGGTCAACTGGGGAATGAGCAGTTCTTC
.	TRBD2	TRBV7-6	TRBJ2-3	CASSVVAGVTDTQYF	TGTGCCAGCAGCGTAGTAGCGGGAGTCACAGATACGCAGTATTTT
.	TRBD1	TRBV28	TRBJ2-1	CASSLFGTGAYNEQFF	TGTGCCAGCAGTTTATTCGGGACAGGGGCCTACAATGAGCAGTTCTTC
.	.	TRBV5-1	TRBJ1-3	CASMLGAGETGNTIYF	TGCGCCAGCATGCTCGGGGCAGGGGAGACTGGAAACACCATATATTTT
.	TRBD2	TRBV11-3	TRBJ2-1	CASSSGTTHRNEQFF	TGTGCCAGCAGCTCCGGGACTACTCATAGGAATGAGCAGTTCTTC
.	TRBD2	TRBV27	TRBJ2-2	CASSLSSGGTGELFF	TGTGCCAGCAGTTTATCGAGCGGGGGCACCGGGGAGCTGTTTTTT
.	TRBD2	TRBV15	TRBJ2-7	CATSRSLAGGPRTYEQYF	TGTGCCACCAGCAGATCTTTAGCGGGAGGGCCGCGAACCTACGAGCAGTACTTC
.	.	TRBV5-1	TRBJ2-3	CASSLQKARTDTQYF	TGCGCCAGCAGCTTGCAGAAGGCAAGGACAGATACGCAGTATTTT
.	.	TRBV11-2	TRBJ2-1	CASSLGYYNEQFF	TGTGCCAGCAGCTTAGGTTACTACAATGAGCAGTTCTTC
.	.	TRBV5-4	TRBJ2-7	CASSFTGYEQYF	TGTGCCAGCAGCTTTACAGGGTACGAGCAGTACTTC
.	.	TRBV5-1	TRBJ2-1	CASSLDLARSNEQFF	TGCGCCAGCAGCTTGGATCTAGCGAGGTCGAATGAGCAGTTCTTC
once	.	TRBV27	TRBJ2-2	CASSLKSLGATGELFF	TGTGCCAGCTCCCTTAAGTCTCTCGGGGCCACCGGGGAGCTGTTTTTT
.	.	TRBV10-3	TRBJ1-1	CAIVRAMNTEAFF	TGTGCCATCGTTCGGGCAATGAACACTGAAGCTTTCTTT
.	.	TRBV28	TRBJ2-2	CASSTGSGELFF	TGTGCCAGCAGTACAGGGTCCGGGGAGCTGTTTTTT
.	TRBD2	TRBV29-1	TRBJ2-1	CSVASGSYEQFF	TGCAGCGTTGCTAGCGGGAGTTATGAGCAGTTCTTC
.	.	TRBV27	TRBJ2-7	CASSEIRGQEQYF	TGTGCCAGCAGTGAAATCAGGGGTCAGGAGCAGTACTTC
.	TRBD1	TRBV28	TRBJ2-5	CASSSPKGAGETQYF	TGTGCCAGCAGTTCCCCCAAGGGGGCGGGAGAGACCCAGTACTTC
.	.	TRBV28	TRBJ1-2	CASLNGNYGYTF	TGTGCCAGCCTTAACGGAAACTATGGCTACACCTTC
.	TRBD2	TRBV6-1	TRBJ2-7	CASSFSGSFSYEQYF	TGTGCCAGCAGTTTTAGCGGGAGCTTCTCCTACGAGCAGTACTTC
.	.	TRBV7-2	TRBJ1-2	CASSPPLVGYGYTF	TGTGCCAGCAGCCCCCCTCTAGTGGGATATGGCTACACCTTC
.	.	TRBV28	TRBJ1-2	CASSLRGAFNYGYTF	TGTGCCAGCAGTTTACGGGGGGCGTTCAACTATGGCTACACCTTC
.	.	TRBV5-1	TRBJ2-1	CASSLGGQNYNEQFF	TGCGCCAGCAGCTTGGGTGGACAGAACTACAATGAGCAGTTCTTC
.	.	TRBV18	TRBJ1-5	CASSPSNQPQHF	TGTGCCAGCTCACCAAGCAATCAGCCCCAGCATTTT
.	.	TRBV5-1	TRBJ1-4	CASSFTGATNEKLFF	TGCGCCAGCAGCTTCACGGGGGCAACTAATGAAAAACTGTTTTTT
.	TRBD1	TRBV29-1	TRBJ1-2	CSVDDRDYGYTF	TGCAGCGTTGATGACAGGGACTATGGCTACACCTTC
.	.	TRBV5-1	TRBJ2-1	CASSLAGVVYEQFF	TGCGCCAGCAGCTTGGCGGGAGTGGTCTATGAGCAGTTCTTC
.	.	TRBV25-1	TRBJ2-2	CASSDRAKNTGELFF	TGTGCCAGCAGTGATAGGGCCAAGAACACCGGGGAGCTGTTTTTT
once	TRBD1	TRBV7-3	TRBJ2-7	CASSRQGRDEQYF	TGTGCCAGCAGCAGACAGGGGCGGGACGAGCAGTACTTC
.	.	TRBV29-1	TRBJ2-1	CSVPRAIANEQFF	TGCAGCGTTCCTCGAGCAATAGCGAATGAGCAGTTCTTC
.	.	TRBV29-1	TRBJ1-2	CSVAGGYGYTF	TGCAGCGTTGCGGGTGGCTATGGCTACACCTTC
.	TRBD2	TRBV7-7	TRBJ2-1	CASSLASGRKSYNEQFF	TGTGCTAGCAGCTTAGCTAGCGGGAGGAAATCCTACAATGAGCAGTTCTTC
.	.	TRBV9	TRBJ2-7	CASSVGETGSPTYEQYF	TGTGCCAGCAGCGTAGGAGAAACCGGGAGTCCTACCTACGAGCAGTACTTC
.	TRBD2	TRBV7-9	TRBJ2-3	CASSRDRTSGRGTDTQYF	TGTGCCAGCAGCAGAGATCGGACTAGCGGGAGAGGTACAGATACGCAGTATTTT
.	.	TRBV2	TRBJ2-7	CASSEYYEQYF	TGTGCCAGCAGTGAATATTACGAGCAGTACTTC
.	.	TRBV5-1	TRBJ2-3	CASSLATGTDTQYF	TGCGCCAGCAGCTTGGCGACAGGCACAGATACGCAGTATTTT
once	TRBD1	TRBV28	TRBJ1-1	CASSGDSRNTEAFF	TGTGCCAGCAGTGGGGACAGTAGGAACACTGAAGCTTTCTTT
.	.	TRBV5-1	TRBJ1-1	CASSSSGSTEAFF	TGCGCCAGCAGCTCCTCAGGGAGTACTGAAGCTTTCTTT